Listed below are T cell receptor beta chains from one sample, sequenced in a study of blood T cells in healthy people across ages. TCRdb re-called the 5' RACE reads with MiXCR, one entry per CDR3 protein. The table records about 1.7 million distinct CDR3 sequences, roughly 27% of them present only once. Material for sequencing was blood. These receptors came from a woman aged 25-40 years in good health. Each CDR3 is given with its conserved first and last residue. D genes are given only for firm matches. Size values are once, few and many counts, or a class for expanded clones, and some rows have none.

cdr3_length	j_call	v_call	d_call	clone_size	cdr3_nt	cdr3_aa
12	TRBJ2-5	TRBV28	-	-	TGTGCCAGCAGTGGGGGTCTCAAGACCCAGTACTTC	CASSGGLKTQYF
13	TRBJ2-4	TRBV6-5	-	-	TGTGCCAGCAGTTACGCGAAAGAAGGCATTCAGTACTTC	CASSYAKEGIQYF
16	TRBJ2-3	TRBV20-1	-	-	TGCAGTGCTCCCCCCCCGGGGGGCCGTGGCACAGATACGCAGTATTTT	CSAPPPGGRGTDTQYF
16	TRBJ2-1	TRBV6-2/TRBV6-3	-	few	TGTGCCAGCAGCCTCCTCCAACTTCGAAGGGCCAATGAGCAGTTCTTC	CASSLLQLRRANEQFF
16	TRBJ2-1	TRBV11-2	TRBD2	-	TGTGCCAGCAGCTCTATAGCGGGGTGGACCTACAATGAGCAGTTCTTC	CASSSIAGWTYNEQFF
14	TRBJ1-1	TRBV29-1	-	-	TGCAGCGTTCGATCTCCCGGACAGCACACTGAAGCTTTCTTT	CSVRSPGQHTEAFF
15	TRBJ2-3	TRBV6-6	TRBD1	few	TGTGCCAGCAGTTACCCCGGGGACAGGGGAGATACGCAGTATTTT	CASSYPGDRGDTQYF
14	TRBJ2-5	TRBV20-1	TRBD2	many	TGCAGTGCTAGCGTAGGCGGGAGTTATGAGACCCAGTACTTC	CSASVGGSYETQYF
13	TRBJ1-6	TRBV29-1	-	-	TGCAGCGTTGGGGCGGAGATAAATTCACCCCTCCACTTT	CSVGAEINSPLHF
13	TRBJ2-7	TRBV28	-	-	TGTGCCAGCAGTATCGGACAGCTCTACGAGCAGTACTTC	CASSIGQLYEQYF
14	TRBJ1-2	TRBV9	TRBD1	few	TGTGCCAGCAGCACGACAGGGTCAGGCTATGGCTACACCTTC	CASSTTGSGYGYTF
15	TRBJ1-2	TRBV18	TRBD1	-	TGTGCCAGCTCACAGCCAGGGGGATATAGAGATGGCTACACCTTC	CASSQPGGYRDGYTF
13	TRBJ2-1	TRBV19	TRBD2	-	TGTGCCAGTAGTACGGGACTAGCGGAAAAGCAGTTCTTC	CASSTGLAEKQFF
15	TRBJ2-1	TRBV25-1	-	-	TGTTCCAGCAGGCTTACTGGGAGCTCCTACAATGAGCAGTTCTTC	CSSRLTGSSYNEQFF
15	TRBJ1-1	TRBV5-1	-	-	TGCGCCAGCAGCTTGGCGGACACGCTGAACACTGGAGCTTTCTTT	CASSLADTLNTGAFF
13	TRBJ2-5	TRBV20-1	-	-	TGCAGTGCTAGAGCGGATGGCCAAGAGACCCAGTACTTC	CSARADGQETQYF
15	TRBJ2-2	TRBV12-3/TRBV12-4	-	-	TGTGCCAGCAGCCAGATACGCTTGGGCACCGGGGAGCTGTTTTTT	CASSQIRLGTGELFF
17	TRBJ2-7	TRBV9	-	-	TGTGCCAGCAGCGTAGGTCAATGGGAGACCCCTCTCTACGAGCAGTACTTC	CASSVGQWETPLYEQYF
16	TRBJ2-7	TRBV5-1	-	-	TGCGCCAGCAGCTTATATCAGGGGTCCAGCTCCTACGAGCAGTACTTC	CASSLYQGSSSYEQYF
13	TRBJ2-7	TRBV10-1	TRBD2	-	TGCGCCAGCAGTGCTGGGACTAGAAATAAGCAGTACTTC	CASSAGTRNKQYF
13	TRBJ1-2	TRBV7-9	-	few	TGTGCCAGCAGCCAATCGGGGGGTGTTGGCTACACCTTC	CASSQSGGVGYTF
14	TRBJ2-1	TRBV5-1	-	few	TGCGCCAGCAGCTTGGGTCTCGAAATCAATGAGCAGTTCTTC	CASSLGLEINEQFF
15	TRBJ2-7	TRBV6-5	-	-	TGTGCCAGCAGTTCCCCAGGGGCATCCTACAATGAGCAGTACTTC	CASSSPGASYNEQYF
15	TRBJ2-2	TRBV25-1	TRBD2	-	TGTGCCAGCAGCCTAGCGGGGGGTTCGTCCGGGGAGCTGTTTTTT	CASSLAGGSSGELFF
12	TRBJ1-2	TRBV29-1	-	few	TGCAGCGTTGAAGAAAAAAACTATGGCTACACCTTC	CSVEEKNYGYTF
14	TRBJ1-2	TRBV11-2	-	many	TGTGCCAGCAGGCGGACAGAGCCTAACTATGGCTACACCTTC	CASRRTEPNYGYTF
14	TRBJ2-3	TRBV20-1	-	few	TGCAGTGCTAGAGAGGGTTGGAACACAGATACGCAGTATTTT	CSAREGWNTDTQYF
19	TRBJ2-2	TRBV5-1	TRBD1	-	TGCGCCAGCAGCTTGGGGCGAGGGGGCGCCGGGATAAACACCGGGGAGCTGTTTTTT	CASSLGRGGAGINTGELFF
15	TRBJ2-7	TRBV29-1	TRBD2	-	TGCAGCACCGGGACTAGCGGGAGGGCCAAGGACGAGCAGTACTTC	CSTGTSGRAKDEQYF
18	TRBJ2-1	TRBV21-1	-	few	TGTGCCAGCAGCAAAGATTTAGCCGGGACGCCGGGCATCTACGAGCAGTTCTTC	CASSKDLAGTPGIYEQFF
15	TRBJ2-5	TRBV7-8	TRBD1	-	TGTGCCAGCAGCTGGAGGGACAGGGGAAAAGAGACCCAGTACTTC	CASSWRDRGKETQYF
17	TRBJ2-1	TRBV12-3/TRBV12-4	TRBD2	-	TGTGCCAGCAGTTTAGGGACTAGCGGGTGGGCCTACAATGAGCAGTTCTTC	CASSLGTSGWAYNEQFF
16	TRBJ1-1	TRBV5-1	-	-	TGCGCCAGCAGCTTGGAAGGGACCCAGTCGGGCACTGAAGCTTTCTTT	CASSLEGTQSGTEAFF
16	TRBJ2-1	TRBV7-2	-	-	TGTGCCAGCAGCTTAGATCGAGCAGGCTCCTACAATGAGCAGTTCTTC	CASSLDRAGSYNEQFF
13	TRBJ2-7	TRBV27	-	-	TGTGCCAGCAAAGAAATACCCTCCTACGAGCAGTACTTC	CASKEIPSYEQYF
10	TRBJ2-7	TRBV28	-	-	TGTGCCACCACAGGGTACGAGCAGTACTTC	CATTGYEQYF
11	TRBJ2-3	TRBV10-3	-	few	TGTGCCATCGGGGAAACAGATACGCAGTATTTT	CAIGETDTQYF
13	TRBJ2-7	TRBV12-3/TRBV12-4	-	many	TGTGCCAGCAGTTTACTTTCCCGATACGAGCAGTACTTC	CASSLLSRYEQYF
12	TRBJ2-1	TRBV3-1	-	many	TGTGCCAGCAGCCAAGGAGGGGTTGAGCAGTTCTTC	CASSQGGVEQFF
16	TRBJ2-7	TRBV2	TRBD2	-	TGTGCCAGCAGTGAAGTGCGTGCTAGCGGGGGGCGTGAGCAGTACTTC	CASSEVRASGGREQYF
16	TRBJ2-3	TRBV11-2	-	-	TGTGCCAGCAGCCAAAGGAGGCGGGGACCCACAGATACGCAGTATTTT	CASSQRRRGPTDTQYF
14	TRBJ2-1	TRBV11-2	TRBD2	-	TGTGCCAGTGCTAGACTAGCGTCCTACAATGAGCAGTTCTTC	CASARLASYNEQFF
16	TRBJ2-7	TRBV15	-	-	TGTGCCACCAGCAGAGATATCCCCGGGGCGGGAAACGAGCAGTACTTC	CATSRDIPGAGNEQYF
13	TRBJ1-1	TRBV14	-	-	TGTGCCAGCAGCCAAGAATCCCTTAGGGAAGCTTTCTTT	CASSQESLREAFF
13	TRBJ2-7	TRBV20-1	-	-	TGCAGTGCTCGGGGCGCAACCGCCTACGAGCAGTACTTC	CSARGATAYEQYF
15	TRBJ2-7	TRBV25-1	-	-	TGTGCCAGCAGTGCAGGGCGGAAGTCCGCCCACGAGCAGTACTTC	CASSAGRKSAHEQYF
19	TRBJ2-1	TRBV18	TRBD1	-	TGTGCCAGCTCACCAGGACGCATTGAAACCGGGACAGGGGTCGATGAGCAGTTCTTC	CASSPGRIETGTGVDEQFF
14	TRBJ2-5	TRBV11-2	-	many	TGTGCCAGCAGCTTAGCGTCTAGTCCAGAGACCCAGTACTTC	CASSLASSPETQYF